These 15 T cell receptor beta chains were sequenced from one sample in a study of shared clonotypes between healthy human individuals. The repertoire was sequenced with immunoSEQ multiplex PCR; TCRdb's copy has only in-frame clones and lacks some. Of 2 million to 2.5 million clones listed, around 95% are singletons. What was sequenced was naive CD4+ T cells sorted from blood. As for subset: CD45RA+ positively selected. These receptor sequences come from a man aged 18 to 29 in good health.

This chain connects TRBV27 to TRBJ1-1; D is unresolved. Germline loops: CDR1 MNHEY, CDR2 SMNVEV (reference sequence). The CDR3 is made up of 12 amino acids. Trimming pared 2 bases from V and 6 bases from J, leaving 7 bases between. CDR3 nucleotides: TGTGCCAGCAGTTTAATTGGGGCTGAAGCTTTCTTT. Protein: CASSLIGAEAFF.

The V gene is TRBV4-1, the J gene TRBJ1-1, with 7 bases aligning to TRBD1. CDR1 and CDR2 from the germline V gene are MGHRA and YSYEKL. The CDR3 sequence is 15 residues long. V was clipped by 3 bases and J by 0 bases; unmatched bases: 4. CDR3 nucleotide sequence: TGCGCCAGCAGCCACGCACAGGGGATGAACACTGAAGCTTTCTTT. Translating gives CASSHAQGMNTEAFF.

This chain joins TRBV7-2 and TRBJ1-2; D may be TRBD1 (6 bases). Germline values: CDR1 SGHTA, CDR2 FQGNSA. V lost 1 base and J lost 4, with 13 bases in between. The CDR3 loop spans 15 amino acids. CDR3 coding DNA: TGTGCCAGCAGCTTAGAGGGGGGAGTCAGCTATGGCTACACCTTC. Amino acid sequence: CASSLEGGVSYGYTF.

The chain couples TRBV21-1 to TRBJ1-3; TRBD1 is the table's D call, not checked against the DNA. TRBV21-1 is tagged as a pseudogene. This CDR3 is 13 amino acids long. This chain's CDR3 is CASKDRGGNTIYF. The CDR3, as DNA: TGTGCCAGCAAGGACAGGGGGGGAAACACCATATATTTT.

Points on this clone: Compared with germline, one end of the junction differs, possibly owing to a read error. The chain employs TRBV30 and TRBJ1-4; D not resolved. The germline V gene encodes CDR1 GTSNPN and CDR2 SVGIG (reference sequence). The CDR3 is 15 residues long. The CDR3 reads CAWSLLNSYNGKLFF. CDR3 in DNA: TGTGCCTGGAGCCTGTTAAACAGCTATAATGGAAAACTGTTTTTT. The full variable domain, with the rest looked up from reference TRBV30 and TRBJ1-4, is SQTIHQWPATLVQPVGSPLSLECTVEGTSNPNLYWYRQAAGRGLQLLFYSVGIGQISSEVPQNLSASRPQDRQFILSSKKLLLSDSGFYLCAWSLLNSYNGKLFFGSGTQLSVL.

This chain links TRBV2 with TRBJ2-2; D uncertain. There are 14 residues in the CDR3. The ends were cut back, 6 bases at V and 2 bases at J, with 10 bases in the middle. Germline CDR1 reads SNHLY; CDR2 reads FYNNEI. The CDR3 nucleotides are TGTGCCAGCAGCGTTGACTCAAACACCGGGGAGCTGTTTTTT. This translates into CASSVDSNTGELFF.

This chain joins TRBV5-1 and TRBJ2-5, with D possibly being TRBD1 or TRBD2 (5 bases each). V dropped 4 bases and J dropped 5 bases, with 15 bases sitting between them. The CDR3 contains 14 residues. Germline-derived CDR1 and CDR2 are SGHRS and YFSETQ. DNA for the CDR3: TGCGCCAGCAGCACGGGGACCCTGGGGGAGACCCAGTACTTC. This codes for CASSTGTLGETQYF.

This clone was recorded once. The chain joins TRBV15 to TRBJ1-1, with no clear D. CDR3 size: 13 residues. Germline CDR1 reads LNHNV; CDR2 reads YYDKDF (reference sequence). V was clipped by 8 bases and J by 1 base, with 11 bases between them. CDR3 sequence reads: CATAREANTEAFF. CDR3 nucleotide sequence: TGTGCCACCGCACGTGAGGCGAACACTGAAGCTTTCTTT.

CDR3 sequence (DNA): TGCGCCAGCAGTGAGTGGGCCAGGCGAGACTCTGGGGCCAACGTCCTGACTTTC. It encodes CASSEWARRDSGANVLTF. The J gene is TRBJ2-6, the V gene TRBV10-1; D unresolved. V shed 1 base and J shed 0 bases, with 13 bases lying between them. Per germline, CDR1 WNHNN and CDR2 SYGVQD (reference sequence). CDR3 length: 18 amino acids.

The chain has TRBV10-3 and TRBJ2-7; D may be TRBD1 (6 bases). This CDR3 contains 15 residues. Looked up from germline, CDR1 is ENHRY and CDR2 is SYGVKD. V was clipped by 6 bases and J by 3 bases, with 18 bases between them. CDR3 residues: CAISRGGDSVYEQYF. CDR3 nucleotides: TGTGCCATCAGCCGAGGGGGAGACTCGGTCTACGAGCAGTACTTC.

In nucleotides, the CDR3 is TGTGCCAGCAGCTTAGTAGTCCAAGAGACCCAGTACTTC. Encoded protein: CASSLVVQETQYF. The chain has TRBV11-2 and TRBJ2-5; D is ambiguous. Trimming shortened V by 1 base and J by 1 base, and 4 bases separated the two germline ends. Germline V gives CDR1 SGHAT, CDR2 FQNNGV. CDR3 size: 13 residues.

The chain recombines TRBV6-6 with TRBJ2-4, with D hard to call. Trimming stripped 7 bases from V and 0 bases from J, with 13 bases between. The CDR3 has 15 residues. CDR1 is MNHNY, CDR2 SVGAGI, per germline (reference sequence). The CDR3 sequence: CASTARGVAKNIQYF. The CDR3 DNA sequence: TGTGCCAGCACGGCCCGCGGCGTAGCCAAAAACATTCAGTACTTC.

V is TRBV5-1 and J is TRBJ2-3, with 8 bases aligning to TRBD2. With 4 bases clipped from V and 2 bases from J, the junction kept 6 bases outside the gene matches. CDR3 length: 15 residues. Germline-derived CDR1 and CDR2 are SGHRS and YFSETQ. CDR3 nucleotide sequence: TGCGCCAGCAGCCGTTTAGCGGGGATCACAGATACGCAGTATTTT. Translation: CASSRLAGITDTQYF.

The rearrangement joins TRBV7-2 to TRBJ2-1; TRBD2 matches 8 bases. This CDR3 comprises 16 residues. Germline-derived CDR1 and CDR2 are SGHTA and FQGNSA. V lost 5 bases to trimming and J lost 0 bases; unmatched junction nucleotides: 6. The CDR3 region is CASSMEGTSSYNEQFF. DNA for the CDR3: TGTGCCAGCAGCATGGAGGGGACTAGCTCCTACAATGAGCAGTTCTTC.

The chain recombines TRBV4-3 with TRBJ2-6; a possible D gene is TRBD1 (5 bases). This CDR3 region has 16 residues. Germline loops: CDR1 LGHNA, CDR2 YSLEER. V lost 6 bases and J 0 bases, leaving 12 bases between the germline ends. The CDR3 coding sequence is TGCGCCAGCAGTCACAGACAGACCTCTGGGGCCAACGTCCTGACTTTC. Translating it yields CASSHRQTSGANVLTF.